This entry features one T cell receptor beta chain sequence. The data stem from a study of blood T cell repertoires in COVID-19. TCRdb keeps only in-frame clones here, not all; method: immunoSEQ multiplex PCR. The sample consists of 50,000 to 75,000 clones, 80% of them appearing once. This receptor was identified in a man in his fifties or sixties with acute or convalescent COVID-19. Sample: peripheral blood.

The CDR3 bases are TGTGCCACCAGCCCCGTTAGAAGCGATTCACCCCTCCACTTT. Translated, it gives CATSPVRSDSPLHF. The chain has TRBV15 and TRBJ1-6, with D unclear. CDR3 length: 14 residues. Trimming left V 5 bases short and J 8 bases short, with 13 bases between. CDR1 and CDR2 from the germline V gene are LNHNV and YYDKDF (reference sequence).